The 30 T cell receptor delta chains presented below share a single source sample, sequenced in a study of γδ T cells in repeated Plasmodium falciparum infection. TCRdb reprocessed the multiplex PCR reads using CATT. The data hold roughly 50,000 delta-chain clones, with around 1.6% observed a single time. Gammadelta T cells were flow-sorted from PBMC into Vgamma9/Vdelta2+ and Vdelta2-negative populations for bulk analysis. Material: gamma-delta T cells from blood. Source of these receptors: a pool of human donors (malaria-infected and uninfected, not separated).

This clone was recorded a few times. The protein given by TCRdb reflects a much larger clone and differs at residue 5 from this DNA's translation, likely from a read error; the protein shown is the DNA's translation. The chain combines TRDV1 with TRDJ1, with 12 bases lining up with TRDD3. Germline matching of the DNA provided the J gene here, since TCRdb leaves it blank. The CDR3 loop spans 19 amino acids. Germline CDR1 reads TSWWSYY; CDR2 reads QGS. With V trimmed by 4 bases and J by 0 bases, 12 bases remained unmatched. The DNA for the CDR3 is TGTGCTCTTGGGGGACTCTGGGGGATACGCCATCGACACACCGATAAACTCATCTTT. Translating it yields CALGGLWGIRHRHTDKLIF.

The table lists this clone with a few counts. For this DNA, TCRdb reports the protein of a much larger clone, which diverges at residue 9, most likely from a read error; the protein presented here is translated directly from the DNA. The rearrangement uses TRDV1 and TRDJ1; unclear D gene. The germline V gene encodes CDR1 TSWWSYY and CDR2 QGS. V was clipped by 1 base and J by 10 bases, with 10 bases between them. This CDR3 spans 12 amino acids. Written as DNA, the CDR3 is TGTGCTCTTGGGGAACGGGGCCACAGACTCATCTTT. It yields the protein CALGERGHRLIF.

This clone has only a few counts. TCRdb has a much larger clone's protein, which differs at residue 3 from the translation of this DNA, likely because of a read error; what is shown is the protein translated from the DNA. Here the CDR3 DNA reads TGTGCTCCTGGGGAATTGGTCTGGGGGATACTCCTCCCTAACACCGATAAACTCATCTTT. Translated: CAPGELVWGILLPNTDKLIF. The V call is TRDV1, the J call TRDJ1; 11 nucleotides line up with TRDD3. The J gene, left out of TCRdb, was set here by checking the DNA against germline. The germline V gene has CDR1 TSWWSYY and CDR2 QGS. This CDR3 has 20 amino acids.

This clone was seen a handful of times. With only one base between it and a far larger clone, this is likely a read error. The same CDR3 also results from other DNA sequences found in this sample. The chain carries TRDV1 and TRDJ1; TRDD3 is a possible D gene (5 bases). The J gene is not listed in TCRdb, so it was assigned here from a DNA match to germline. The V gene's germline CDR1 is TSWWSYY and CDR2 QGS. V lost 2 bases, J lost 2 bases, and 27 bases lay in between. The CDR3 loop spans 20 amino acids. The CDR3 region is CALGENSGPSSGVLTDKLIF. The CDR3 DNA reads as TGTGCTCTTGGGGAAAACAGCGGGCCATCCTCGGGGGTCCTTACCGATAAACTCATCTTT.

This clone was counted only a few times. The protein in TCRdb stems from a much larger clone and differs at residue 14 from this DNA's translation, likely a read error; here the protein is translated from the DNA. CDR3 loop: CALRKWGIYGTDKFIF. In DNA, the CDR3 is TGTGCTCTTAGGAAATGGGGGATTTATGGCACCGATAAATTCATCTTT. No call exists for the J gene, whereas the V gene is TRDV1; no DNA check was done on the table's D call, TRDD3. The CDR3 sequence is 16 residues long. Per germline, CDR1 TSWWSYY and CDR2 QGS.

This clone was seen many times. The protein TCRdb gives is from a much larger clone and does not agree with this DNA's translation at residue 9, likely a read error; the protein shown here comes from the DNA. The V gene is TRDV1, the J gene TRDJ1, with 10 positions matching TRDD3. CDR1 and CDR2 from the germline V gene are TSWWSYY and QGS. This CDR3 is built from 14 residues. V shed 9 bases, J shed 9 bases, and the junction held 13 bases outside the gene matches. In nucleotides, the CDR3 is TGTGCTCTCGCGGGCTACTGGGGGATGGAGGAACTCATCTTT. This codes for CALAGYWGMEELIF.

The sample holds many counts of this clone. This sequence may be a read error, since a much larger clone differs from it by one base. CDR3: CALGDPYPGGTVGLIF. The CDR3 nucleotides are TGTGCTCTTGGGGACCCATACCCTGGGGGCACAGTTGGACTCATCTTT. The J gene is TRDJ1, the V gene TRDV1; 7 nucleotides line up with TRDD3. Trimming cost V 3 bases and J 10 bases; bases outside gene matches: 17. Germline CDR1 TSWWSYY, CDR2 QGS. The CDR3 has 16 amino acids.

About this clone: This DNA's translation differs at residue 11 from TCRdb's protein, which comes from a much larger clone; a read error is likely, and the protein shown is translated from the DNA. The rearrangement links TRDV1 to TRDJ1; D remains unclear. V was pared by 3 bases and J by 0 bases, with 26 bases between. This CDR3 contains 20 residues. Germline CDR1 is TSWWSYY and CDR2 is QGS. The CDR3 protein is CALGEVGRRTTGRYTDKLIF. CDR3 DNA: TGTGCTCTTGGGGAGGTCGGGAGACGGACCACGGGAAGGTACACCGATAAACTCATCTTT.

In its sample, this clone ranks as medium-sized (0.01 to 0.1%). At the DNA level, this CDR3 is encoded by other sequences in the same sample as well. The chain uses TRDV1 and TRDJ1, with 9 bases matching TRDD3. Germline CDR1 reads TSWWSYY; CDR2 reads QGS. V lost 2 bases and J lost 8; bases outside the gene matches: 18. CDR3 size: 18 residues. CDR3 sequence (DNA): TGTGCTCTTGGGGAAGTGGCGCCCCTCACTCTACTGGGGGAGAAACTCATCTTT. Its translation is CALGEVAPLTLLGEKLIF.

Notes on this clone: TCRdb attributes to this sequence the protein of a much larger clone, which differs from the DNA translation at residue 6; a read error is likely, and the protein displayed is translated from the DNA. As DNA, the CDR3 is TGTGCTCTTTTGGCCGAGGGATACCCCGATAAACTCATCTTT. Translated: CALLAEGYPDKLIF. The rearrangement links TRDV1 to TRDJ1; 7 bases map to TRDD3. TCRdb lists no J gene, so it was determined here by aligning the DNA to germline. The CDR3 is 14 amino acids. Germline lookup yields CDR1 TSWWSYY and CDR2 QGS. After removal of 8 bases from V and 3 bases from J, the junction contained 9 bases not matched to a gene.

The sample holds a few counts of this clone. A far larger clone is a single base away, which makes a read error likely. Other DNA sequences in the same sample also yield this CDR3. This sequence joins TRDV1 and TRDJ1; 11 bases map to TRDD3. The CDR3 runs to 21 residues. Germline V gives CDR1 TSWWSYY, CDR2 QGS. The CDR3 protein is CALRRLIWGIQGGQYTDKLIF. CDR3 sequence (DNA): TGTGCCCTCCGCCGTCTAATCTGGGGGATACAGGGAGGCCAGTACACCGATAAACTCATCTTT.

Worth noting for this clone: A much bigger clone sits one base away, suggesting this may be a read error. The sample holds other DNA sequences that translate to the same CDR3. The rearrangement links TRDV1 to TRDJ1; TRDD3 is a possible D gene (6 bases). The CDR3 consists of 22 residues. Germline CDR1 reads TSWWSYY; CDR2 reads QGS. The CDR3 spells CALGDPHTSTLGNTVVTGKLIF. Here the CDR3 DNA reads TGTGCTCTTGGGGATCCCCACACTTCCACCCTGGGGAATACGGTGGTGACCGGTAAACTCATCTTT.

In the case of this clone: This DNA's translation differs at residue 13 from TCRdb's protein, which comes from a much larger clone; a read error is likely, and the protein shown is translated from the DNA. The genes are TRDV1 and TRDJ1, with D perhaps matching TRDD2 (5 bases). Germline CDR1 TSWWSYY, CDR2 QGS. The CDR3 is 16 amino acids. Trimming removed 4 bases at V and 10 bases at J, with 25 bases between. The CDR3 sequence is CALGGPGGNFPHRLIF. CDR3 DNA sequence: TGTGCTCTTGGGGGACCGGGCGGGAACTTCCCCCATAGACTCATCTTT.

This clone was seen a few times. A much larger clone lies a single base off, so this may be a read error. CDR3 in amino acids: CAPGEFIQFEPGGYFKVEPFPNVADKLIF. CDR3 sequence (DNA): TGTGCTCCTGGGGAATTCATACAGTTCGAGCCTGGGGGATACTTCAAGGTCGAACCATTCCCTAATGTGGCCGATAAACTCATCTTT. The V call is TRDV1, the J call TRDJ1, with TRDD3 identical over 11 bases. This CDR3 has 29 amino acids. Germline V gene sequence: CDR1 TSWWSYY, CDR2 QGS.

With regard to this clone: The protein given by TCRdb reflects a much larger clone and differs at residue 6 from this DNA's translation, likely from a read error; the protein shown is the DNA's translation. This sequence joins TRDV1 and TRDJ1; perhaps D is TRDD2 or TRDD3 (6 bases each). In the absence of a J gene in TCRdb, the DNA was matched to germline to assign it here. The germline V gene encodes CDR1 TSWWSYY and CDR2 QGS. This CDR3 comprises 21 residues. Deletions cut 2 bases from V and 1 base from J, with 29 bases between. CDR3 nucleotide sequence: TGTGCTCTTGGGGAAGACTTCCTTATCGGGACTGGGAGAGTGTGCACCGATAAACTCATCTTT. Translation: CALGEDFLIGTGRVCTDKLIF.

This clone was seen a few times. The genes are TRDV1 and TRDJ1; possible D gene TRDD3, 9 bases. TCRdb gives no J gene; it was assigned here by matching the DNA to germline. Germline lookup yields CDR1 TSWWSYY and CDR2 QGS. The CDR3 contains 20 residues. Trimming removed 1 base from V and 7 bases from J, with 31 bases in between. CDR3 residues: CALGEPNDFLQPGGSLKLIF. CDR3 sequence (DNA): TGTGCTCTTGGGGAACCTAACGACTTCCTACAACCTGGGGGATCCCTTAAACTCATCTTT.

This clone was picked up many times. The chain is built from TRDV2 and TRDJ1; TRDD3 matches 7 bases. As TCRdb names no J gene, one was assigned here on the basis of a DNA match to germline. J was trimmed by 0 bases and V by 1 base; bases with no gene match: 4. There are 15 residues in the CDR3. CDR1 GEAIGNYY and CDR2 EKD come from the germline V gene. The CDR3 nucleotides are TGTGCCTGTGACACTCTGGGGGCCGACACCGATAAACTCATCTTT. Translation: CACDTLGADTDKLIF.

To note about this clone: The protein in TCRdb stems from a much larger clone and differs at residue 13 from this DNA's translation, likely a read error; here the protein is translated from the DNA. The chain joins TRDV1 to TRDJ1, with 7 bases identical to TRDD2. Germline matching of the DNA provided the J gene here, since TCRdb leaves it blank. With 5 bases clipped from V and 0 bases from J, the junction kept 18 bases outside the gene matches. The CDR3 extends over 19 amino acids. CDR1 TSWWSYY and CDR2 QGS come from the germline V gene. CDR3 in DNA: TGTGCTCTTGGGACCTCTATTCCTACAGTGTGGGAGCACACCGATAAACTCATCTTT. Translated, it gives CALGTSIPTVWEHTDKLIF.

The sample holds a few counts of this clone. The rearrangement joins TRDV1 to TRDJ1; possible D gene TRDD2, 6 bases. The germline V gene has CDR1 TSWWSYY and CDR2 QGS. This CDR3 has 15 residues. Deletions cut 9 bases from V and 3 bases from J, with 20 bases between. The CDR3, as DNA: TGTGCTCTCGTCCTACGTAGGGCCCCGGCCGATAAACTCATCTTT. Translated: CALVLRRAPADKLIF.

In its sample, this clone was seen a few times. A far larger clone is only one base removed, so a read error is likely. Other DNA sequences within the sample encode an identical CDR3. The V gene is TRDV1; the J gene was not called; the table's D call, TRDD3, was not checked against the DNA. Germline V gene lookup returns CDR1 TSWWSYY and CDR2 QGS. The CDR3 contains 22 residues. For the CDR3, the DNA is TGTGCTCTTGGGGACTCCCCTCCTAAAGGGGATGGGGGATACGGGAAAGGCGATAAGCTCATCTTT. It specifies CALGDSPPKGDGGYGKGDKLIF.

A note on this clone: A much larger clone differs by one base, so this may be a read error. The chain joins TRDV2 to TRDJ1; 11 bases are shared with TRDD3. The J gene, missing from TCRdb, was assigned here through DNA to germline matching. The CDR3 runs 18 residues. V shed 0 bases, J shed 8 bases, and the junction held 16 bases outside the gene matches. Germline V lookup: CDR1 GEAIGNYY, CDR2 EKD. The CDR3 region is CACDTVDGGYAFSTKLIF. CDR3 bases: TGTGCCTGTGACACCGTGGATGGGGGATACGCCTTTTCGACCAAACTCATCTTT.

Only a few counts were recorded for this clone. This DNA's translation and the protein TCRdb lists, from a much larger clone, do not match at residues 5 and 10, likely due to a read error; the protein shown is translated from the DNA. The chain uses TRDV2 and TRDJ1; D gene uncertain. CDR1 GEAIGNYY and CDR2 EKD come from the germline V gene. Trimming removed 3 bases at V and 1 base at J, with 17 bases between. This CDR3 is 16 amino acids long. For the CDR3, the DNA is TGTGCCTGTGACTCCTTGGTGGGTGACTTCACCGATAAACTCATCTTT. Translation: CACDSLVGDFTDKLIF.

This clone was picked up many times. TCRdb has a much larger clone's protein, which differs at residue 9 from the translation of this DNA, likely because of a read error; what is shown is the protein translated from the DNA. The genes are TRDV1 and TRDJ1; the match to TRDD3 covers 9 bases. The J gene is not listed in TCRdb, so it was assigned here from a DNA match to germline. The length of the CDR3 is 20 residues. Germline V gives CDR1 TSWWSYY, CDR2 QGS. V dropped 2 bases and J dropped 3; count of bases not matched to a gene: 19. The CDR3 loop is CALGEGRFLLGDHIPDKLIF. The CDR3 nucleotides read TGTGCTCTTGGGGAAGGTAGATTTCTGCTGGGGGATCACATCCCCGATAAACTCATCTTT.

Remarks on this clone: The protein TCRdb lists belongs to a much larger clone and differs from this DNA's translation at residue 7, which points to a read error; the protein shown is made from the DNA. This sequence joins TRDV1 and TRDJ1, with 11 bases matching TRDD3. The CDR3 runs 24 residues. V shed 5 bases, J shed 0 bases, and the junction held 29 bases outside the gene matches. From germline, CDR1 is TSWWSYY and CDR2 QGS. The CDR3 sequence: CALGNQVFLLPGGYRFQNTDKLIF. The CDR3 DNA follows: TGTGCTCTTGGGAACCAGGTCTTCCTACTCCCTGGGGGATACCGGTTTCAGAACACCGATAAACTCATCTTT.

A remark on this clone: The TCRdb record carries a much larger clone's protein, which differs from this DNA's translation at residue 7; a read error is the likely cause, and the protein listed here is the DNA translation. CDR3 loop: CAFRRDHTDKLIF. The DNA for the CDR3 is TGTGCCTTTCGGCGCGACCACACCGATAAACTCATCTTT. The chain is built from TRDV3 and TRDJ1, with unresolved D. TCRdb carries no J gene annotation; the J gene was assigned here by matching the DNA with germline. In germline, CDR1 is TVYSNPD, CDR2 GDNSRS (reference sequence). The CDR3 contains 13 residues. Trimming removed 2 bases at V and 0 bases at J, with 10 bases between. The complete variable domain, with remaining parts taken from reference TRDV3 and TRDJ1, reads CDKVTQSSPDQTVASGSEVVLLCTYDTVYSNPDLFWYRIRPDYSFQFVFYGDNSRSEGADFTQGRFSVKHILTQKAFHLVISPVRTEDSATYYCAFRRDHTDKLIFGKGTRVTVEP.

This clone was detected a few times. TCRdb records a much larger clone's protein for this DNA, with a difference at residue 10 that likely arises from a read error; the protein given is the translation of the DNA. No J gene was named, though the V gene is TRDV1; no check of the table's D call, TRDD3, against the DNA was made. The CDR3 is 17 residues long. Germline CDR1 TSWWSYY, CDR2 QGS. Here the CDR3 DNA reads TGTGCTCTTGGGGAGCCTCCTGGGGGATCGGGACCAGCTAAACCCATCTTT. Translated: CALGEPPGGSGPAKPIF.

In this sample, this clone is medium-sized. The chain joins TRDV2 to TRDJ1; TRDD3 matches 8 bases. Germline V gives CDR1 GEAIGNYY, CDR2 EKD. V trimming: 1 base; J trimming: 0 bases; junction bases outside the gene matches: 15. This CDR3 spans 19 amino acids. CDR3 amino acids: CACDTVLGASPSYTDKLIF. In nucleotides, the CDR3 is TGTGCCTGTGACACAGTACTGGGGGCCTCACCCTCGTACACCGATAAACTCATCTTT.

This clone appeared many times. This chain connects TRDV1 to TRDJ1; TRDD3 agrees at 9 bases. CDR1 and CDR2 from the germline V gene are TSWWSYY and QGS. The ends lost 0 bases at V and 4 bases at J; junction bases unmatched: 18. The CDR3 contains 20 residues. CDR3 residues: CALGELESLGDGGVIDKLIF. CDR3 in DNA: TGTGCTCTTGGGGAACTAGAAAGTCTGGGGGATGGTGGTGTTATCGATAAACTCATCTTT.

This clone was seen at least ten times. TCRdb attributes to this sequence the protein of a much larger clone, which differs from the DNA translation at residue 8; a read error is likely, and the protein displayed is translated from the DNA. This chain links TRDV1 with TRDJ3; D is unclear. TCRdb leaves out the J gene; it was filled in here by matching the DNA to germline. The germline V gene encodes CDR1 TSWWSYY and CDR2 QGS. V was trimmed by 4 bases and J by 2 bases, leaving 12 bases between them. The CDR3 spans 17 residues. Written as DNA, the CDR3 is TGTGCTCTTGGGGTAAACCACGGGCCCTGGGACACCCGACAGATGTTTTTC. Encoded protein: CALGVNHGPWDTRQMFF.

This clone is medium-sized. Different DNA sequences within this sample yield the same CDR3. The rearrangement links TRDV1 to TRDJ1; 8 bases map to TRDD2. The junction had 19 bases not matched to a gene; V was cut back by 3 bases and J by 10 bases. Germline V gene sequence: CDR1 TSWWSYY, CDR2 QGS. The CDR3 has 17 amino acids. This chain's CDR3 is CALGETSYLPQEGGLIF. The CDR3 DNA reads as TGTGCTCTTGGGGAGACTTCCTACCTCCCGCAAGAAGGTGGACTCATCTTT.